The T cell receptor beta chain under discussion was sequenced for a study of breast tumors, draining lymph nodes, adjacent tissues. Samples came from axillary lymph nodes draining the breast cancer. Concerning this clonotype: This may be a read error: a much more frequent sequence differs by one nucleotide.

Germline V gene lookup returns CDR1 SGDLS and CDR2 YYNGEE. The CDR3 is made up of 16 amino acids. One entry per CDR3 protein results from TCRdb running MiXCR on the multiplex PCR reads. This table has roughly 120,000 distinct CDR3 sequences, 15% to 20% appearing once. This TCR was sampled from a female donor with breast cancer. Some clones in this sample may be carry-over from other donors' samples. V is TRBV9 and J is TRBJ2-3, with 12 bases that match TRBD2. What was sequenced was axillary lymph node tissue. The CDR3 DNA follows: TGTGCCAGCAGCGTAGCTAGCGGGGGGGGCATAGATACGCGGTATTTT. It translates to CASSVASGGGIDTRYF.